This T cell receptor (beta chain) was retrieved from a study of T cell repertoires in aging, cancer and after chemotherapy. Across the study: Glioblastoma patients receiving temozolomide-based therapy gave paired samples before and after chemotherapy. About 8.8 million TCR reads were in the whole dataset.

Relative to its sample, this clonotype is large (0.1 to 1%). The antigen remains unidentified. Findings of the study overall: Median generation probability rose over the chemotherapy interval in each cancer cohort, suggesting rebound thymic output. Age-matched healthy donors had significantly more diverse, less clonal blood TCR repertoires than untreated cancer patients.

Rearranged V-D-J TRB sequences were amplified with a mixed TRB-A/B primer pool. MiXCR was run by TCRdb on the multiplex PCR reads, yielding one entry per CDR3 protein. The repertoire holds over a thousand distinct CDR3 sequences, with roughly 23% as singletons. Germline lookup yields CDR1 SQVTM and CDR2 ANQGSEA. V shed 6 bases and J 0 bases; nucleotides not matched to a gene: 0. The length of the CDR3 is 13 residues. Peripheral blood genomic DNA, not sorted cells or RNA, was the template. The chain links TRBV29-1 to TRBJ1-3, with 9 bases lining up with TRBD1. This receptor was obtained from a human donor with a solid tumor. The source material was blood. DNA of the CDR3: TGCAGCGTGGGACAGGGCTCTGGAAACACCATATATTTT. It specifies CSVGQGSGNTIYF. The complete variable domain, with remaining parts taken from reference TRBV29-1 and TRBJ1-3, reads SAVISQKPSRDICQRGTSLTIQCQVDSQVTMMFWYRQQPGQSLTLIATANQGSEATYESGFVIDKFPISRPNLTFSTLTVSNMSPEDSSIYLCSVGQGSGNTIYFGEGSWLTVV.